This T cell receptor beta chain emerged from a study of regulatory T cells in long-lasting Graves disease. Looking at the study overall: Over 5 years of antithyroid drugs with positive TSH receptor antibodies was taken to mean persistent Graves' disease. Broader study findings: Whereas approximately 950 public clonotypes were shared by new patients, persistent patients shared more, at 2,500 to 3,500. Thyroid tissue was not sampled; only peripheral blood was. With persistent disease, TRBV28, TRBJ1-2 and TRBJ2-5 were the favored segments.

Time point noted: persistent/refractory GD, antithyroid drugs over 5 years with positive TRAb. Extracted RNA from PBMCs served as the source of the TCR library. CDR1 and CDR2 from the germline V gene are SQVTM and ANQGSEA. The CDR3 length is 18 residues. V lost 3 bases and J lost 5; bases outside the gene matches: 20. Construction of TCR beta libraries relied on iRepertoire HTBI primers and on Arm-PCR targeting CDR3 regions. TCRdb ran MiXCR on the multiplex PCR reads and lists one entry per CDR3 protein. This table holds hundreds of thousands of distinct CDR3 sequences, less than 20% found once. Turning to this clonotype: Its antigen is not identified.

The specimen comprised peripheral blood mononuclear cells (PBMCs), sampled when the disease was refractory, from a patient treated with antithyroid drugs. V is TRBV29-1 and J is TRBJ2-5; TRBD1 matches 8 bases. This sequence was found in a female donor with Graves disease. CDR3 DNA sequence: TGCAGCGTTGAGGGGAGGAAGTCGGGACAGGCCCGAAGGGAGACCCAGTACTTC. Translated: CSVEGRKSGQARRETQYF.